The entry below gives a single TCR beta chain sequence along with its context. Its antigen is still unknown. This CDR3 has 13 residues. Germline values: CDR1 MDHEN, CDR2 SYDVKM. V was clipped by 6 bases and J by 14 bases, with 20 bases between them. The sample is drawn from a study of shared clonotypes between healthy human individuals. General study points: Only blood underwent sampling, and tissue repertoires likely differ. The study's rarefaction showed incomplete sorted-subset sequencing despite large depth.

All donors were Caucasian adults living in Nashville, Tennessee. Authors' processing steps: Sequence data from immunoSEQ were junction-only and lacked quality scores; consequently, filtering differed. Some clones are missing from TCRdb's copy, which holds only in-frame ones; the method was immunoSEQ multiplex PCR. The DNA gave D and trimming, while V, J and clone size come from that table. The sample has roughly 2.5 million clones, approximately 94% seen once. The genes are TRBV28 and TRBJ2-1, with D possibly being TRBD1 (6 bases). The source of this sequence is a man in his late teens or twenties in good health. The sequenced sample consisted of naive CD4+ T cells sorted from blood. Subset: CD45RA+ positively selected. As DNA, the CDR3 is TGTGCCAGCAGGATCCCTTACCAGGGACACGAGTTCTTC. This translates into CASRIPYQGHEFF.